This T cell receptor (beta chain) was captured in a study of blood T cell repertoires in COVID-19. For the study at large: COVID-19 samples from acute and convalescent phases originated in the United States, Italy and Spain.

This clone was seen once. Assay: immunoSEQ multiplex PCR; the TCRdb copy retains only in-frame clones and omits some. In the table there are 55,000 to 70,000 clones, roughly 84% of which are singletons. Germline V CDR1 and CDR2: SEHNR, FQNEAQ (reference sequence). The CDR3 consists of 14 residues. The V end lost 5 bases, the J end lost 2 bases, and 13 bases lay between the germline ends. The source of this sequence is a woman under 30 with acute or convalescent COVID-19. Sequencing input: peripheral blood. The chain employs TRBV7-9 and TRBJ2-7, with D maybe TRBD1 (6 bases). The CDR3 is CASSAKDRPYEQYF. Written as DNA, the CDR3 is TGTGCCAGCAGCGCCAAGGACAGACCCTACGAGCAGTACTTC.